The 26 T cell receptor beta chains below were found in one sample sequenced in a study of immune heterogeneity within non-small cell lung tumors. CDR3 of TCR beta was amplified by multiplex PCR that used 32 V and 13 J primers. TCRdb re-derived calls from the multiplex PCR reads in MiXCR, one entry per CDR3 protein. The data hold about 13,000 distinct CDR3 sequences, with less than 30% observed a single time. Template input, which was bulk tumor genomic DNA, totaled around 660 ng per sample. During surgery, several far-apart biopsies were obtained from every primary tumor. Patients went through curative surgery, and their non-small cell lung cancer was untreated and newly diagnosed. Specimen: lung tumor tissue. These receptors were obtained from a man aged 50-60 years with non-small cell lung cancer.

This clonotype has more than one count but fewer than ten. CDR3 coding DNA: TGCGCCAGCAGCTCGATGCACCTAGCGGGACTGTACAATGAGCAGTTCTTC. It encodes CASSSMHLAGLYNEQFF. This chain joins TRBV5-1 and TRBJ2-1; 9 bases fit TRBD2. With 3 bases clipped from V and 4 bases from J, the junction kept 11 bases outside the gene matches. The CDR3 runs to 17 residues. Germline V gives CDR1 SGHRS, CDR2 YFSETQ.

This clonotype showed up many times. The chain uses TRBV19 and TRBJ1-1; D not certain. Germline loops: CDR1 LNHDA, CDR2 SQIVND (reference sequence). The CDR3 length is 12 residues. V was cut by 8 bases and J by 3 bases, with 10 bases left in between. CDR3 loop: CASQVGYTEAFF. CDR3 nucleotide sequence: TGTGCCAGTCAGGTGGGATACACTGAAGCTTTCTTT.

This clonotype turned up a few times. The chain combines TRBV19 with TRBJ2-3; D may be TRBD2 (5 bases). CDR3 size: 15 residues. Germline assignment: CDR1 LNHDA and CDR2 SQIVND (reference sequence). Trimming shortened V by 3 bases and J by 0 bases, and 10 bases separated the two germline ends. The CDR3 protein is CASSIAGSSTDTQYF. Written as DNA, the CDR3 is TGTGCCAGTAGTATCGCGGGCTCTAGCACAGATACGCAGTATTTT.

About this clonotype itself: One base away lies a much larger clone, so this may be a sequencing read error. The CDR3 nucleotides are TGTGCCTGGAGCCCCAGACTAACGGGAGGGTTCTTC. The encoded protein is CAWSPRLTGGFF. The chain uses TRBV30 and TRBJ2-1; 7 nucleotides match TRBD2. Germline V lookup: CDR1 GTSNPN, CDR2 SVGIG (reference sequence). This CDR3 region has 12 residues. Germline trimming cut 3 bases from V and 15 bases from J; bases unmatched to any gene: 11.

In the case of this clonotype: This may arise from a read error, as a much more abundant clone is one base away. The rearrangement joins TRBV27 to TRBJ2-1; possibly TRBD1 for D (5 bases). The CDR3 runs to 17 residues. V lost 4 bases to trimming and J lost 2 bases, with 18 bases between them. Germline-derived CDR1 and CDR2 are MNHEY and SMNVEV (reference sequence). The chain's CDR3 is CASSSRAEGLTYNEQFF. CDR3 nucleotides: TGTGCCAGCAGTTCCAGGGCCGAAGGGCTCACCTACAATGAGCAGTTCTTC.

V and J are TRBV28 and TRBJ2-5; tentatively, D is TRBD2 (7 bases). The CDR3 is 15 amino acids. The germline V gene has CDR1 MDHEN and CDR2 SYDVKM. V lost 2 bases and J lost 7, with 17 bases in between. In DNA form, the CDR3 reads TGTGCCAGCAGTTTAGGGGGGGCTAAGATGGGGACCCAGTACTTC. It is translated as CASSLGGAKMGTQYF. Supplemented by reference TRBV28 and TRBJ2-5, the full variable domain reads DVKVTQSSRYLVKRTGEKVFLECVQDMDHENMFWYRQDPGLGLRLIYFSYDVKMKEKGDIPEGYSVSREKKERFSLILESASTNQTSMYLCASSLGGAKMGTQYFGPGTRLLVL.

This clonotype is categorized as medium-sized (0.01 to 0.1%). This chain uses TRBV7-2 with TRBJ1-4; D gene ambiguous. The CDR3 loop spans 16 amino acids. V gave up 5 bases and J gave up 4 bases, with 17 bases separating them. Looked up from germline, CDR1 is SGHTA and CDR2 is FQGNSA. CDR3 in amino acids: CASSPIRTAGNEKLFF. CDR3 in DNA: TGTGCCAGCAGCCCCATCCGCACGGCGGGTAATGAAAAACTGTTTTTT.

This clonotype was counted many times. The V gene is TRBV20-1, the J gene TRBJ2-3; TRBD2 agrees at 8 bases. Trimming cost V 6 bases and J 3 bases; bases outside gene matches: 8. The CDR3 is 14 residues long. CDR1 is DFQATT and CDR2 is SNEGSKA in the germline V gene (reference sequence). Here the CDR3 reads CSAPPGLETDTQYF. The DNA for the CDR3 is TGCAGTGCCCCTCCGGGACTAGAAACAGATACGCAGTATTTT.

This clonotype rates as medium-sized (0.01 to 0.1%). The CDR3: CASSLAGNEQFF. DNA of the CDR3: TGTGCCAGCAGCTTAGCGGGGAATGAGCAGTTCTTC. V usage is TRBV11-2 and J usage is TRBJ2-1; D might be TRBD2 (5 bases). V lost 1 base, J lost 7 bases, and 5 bases lay in between. The CDR3 is made up of 12 amino acids. CDR1 SGHAT and CDR2 FQNNGV come from the germline V gene.

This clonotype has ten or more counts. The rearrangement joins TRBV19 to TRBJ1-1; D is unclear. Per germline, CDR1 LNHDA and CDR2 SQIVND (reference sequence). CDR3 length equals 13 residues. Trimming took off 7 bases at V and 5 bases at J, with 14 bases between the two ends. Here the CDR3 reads CASKSGVLTEAFF. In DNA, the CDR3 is TGTGCCAGTAAGAGTGGGGTGTTGACTGAAGCTTTCTTT. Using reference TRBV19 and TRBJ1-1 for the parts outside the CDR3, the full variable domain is DGGITQSPKYLFRKEGQNVTLSCEQNLNHDAMYWYRQDPGQGLRLIYYSQIVNDFQKGDIAEGYSVSREKKESFPLTVTSAQKNPTAFYLCASKSGVLTEAFFGQGTRLTVV.

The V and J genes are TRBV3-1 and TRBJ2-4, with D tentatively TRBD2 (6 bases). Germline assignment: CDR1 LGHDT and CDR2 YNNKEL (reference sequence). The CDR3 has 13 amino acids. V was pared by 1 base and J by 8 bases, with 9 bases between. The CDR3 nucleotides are TGTGCCAGCAGCCAAGCCGGGGAGGACATTCAGTACTTC. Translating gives CASSQAGEDIQYF.

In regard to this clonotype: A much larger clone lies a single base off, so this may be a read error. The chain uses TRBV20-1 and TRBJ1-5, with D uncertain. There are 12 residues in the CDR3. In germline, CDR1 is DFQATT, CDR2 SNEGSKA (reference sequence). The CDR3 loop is CRASSVWQPQHF. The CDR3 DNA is TGCAGAGCTAGTTCAGTCTGGCAGCCCCAGCATTTT.

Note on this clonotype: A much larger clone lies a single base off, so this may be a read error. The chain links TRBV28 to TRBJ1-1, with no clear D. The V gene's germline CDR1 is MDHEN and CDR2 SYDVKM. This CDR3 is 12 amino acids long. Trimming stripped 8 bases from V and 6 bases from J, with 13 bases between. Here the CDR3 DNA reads TGTGCCAGCCGGCATAATGGCCCTGAAGCTTTCTTT. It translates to CASRHNGPEAFF.

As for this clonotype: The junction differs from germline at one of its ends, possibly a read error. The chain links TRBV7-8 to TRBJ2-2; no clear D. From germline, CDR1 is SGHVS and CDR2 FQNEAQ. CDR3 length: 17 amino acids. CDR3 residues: CASSFAGTLTNTRELFF. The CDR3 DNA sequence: TGTGCCAGCAGCTTCGCCGGAACCTTGACGAACACCCGGGAGCTGTTTTTT.

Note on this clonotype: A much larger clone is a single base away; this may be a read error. The chain's CDR3 is CSAKQGAGKLFF. CDR3 DNA: TGCAGTGCTAAACAGGGGGCTGGAAAACTGTTTTTT. This rearrangement joins TRBV20-1 to TRBJ1-4, with 9 nucleotides matching TRBD1. J was trimmed by 10 bases and V by 4 bases; bases with no gene match: 4. Per the germline V gene, CDR1 is DFQATT and CDR2 is SNEGSKA (reference sequence). The CDR3 sequence is 12 residues long.

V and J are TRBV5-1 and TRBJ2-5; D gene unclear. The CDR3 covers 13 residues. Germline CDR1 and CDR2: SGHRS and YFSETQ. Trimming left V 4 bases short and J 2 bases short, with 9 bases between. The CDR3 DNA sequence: TGCGCCAGCAGCGGGTCAGGTCAAGAGACCCAGTACTTC. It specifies CASSGSGQETQYF.

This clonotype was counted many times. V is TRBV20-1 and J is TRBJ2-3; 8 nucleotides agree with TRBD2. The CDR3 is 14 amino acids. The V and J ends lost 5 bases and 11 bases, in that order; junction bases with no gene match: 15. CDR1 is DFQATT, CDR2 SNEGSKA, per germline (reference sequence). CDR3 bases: TGCAGTGCTGCGGCGGGAGGTGCCGGGGAGAGGCAGTATTTT. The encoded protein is CSAAAGGAGERQYF.

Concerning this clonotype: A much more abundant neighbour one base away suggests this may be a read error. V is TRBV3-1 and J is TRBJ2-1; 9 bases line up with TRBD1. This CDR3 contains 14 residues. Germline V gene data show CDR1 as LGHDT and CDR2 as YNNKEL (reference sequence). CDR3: CARSHRGLYNEQFF. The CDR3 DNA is TGTGCCAGAAGCCACAGGGGGCTCTACAATGAGCAGTTCTTC.

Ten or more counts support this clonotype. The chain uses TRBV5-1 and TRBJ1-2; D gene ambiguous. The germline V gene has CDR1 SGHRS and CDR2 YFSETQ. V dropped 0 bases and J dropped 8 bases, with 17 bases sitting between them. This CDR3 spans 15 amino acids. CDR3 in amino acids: CASSLELYHGGGYTF. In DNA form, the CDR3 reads TGCGCCAGCAGCTTGGAGTTATACCACGGCGGCGGCTACACCTTC.

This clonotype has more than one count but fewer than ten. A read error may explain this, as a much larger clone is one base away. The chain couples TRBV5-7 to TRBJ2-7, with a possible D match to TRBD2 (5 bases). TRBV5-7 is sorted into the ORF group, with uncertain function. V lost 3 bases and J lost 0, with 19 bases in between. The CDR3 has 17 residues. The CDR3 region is CASSSPGGRYSSYEQYF. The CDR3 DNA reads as TGTGCCAGCAGCTCACCTGGAGGCAGGTATAGCTCCTACGAGCAGTACTTC.

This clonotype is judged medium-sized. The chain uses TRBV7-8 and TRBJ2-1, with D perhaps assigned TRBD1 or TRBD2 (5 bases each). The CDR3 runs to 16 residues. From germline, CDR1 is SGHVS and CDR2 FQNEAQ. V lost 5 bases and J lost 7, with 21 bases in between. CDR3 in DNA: TGTGCCAGCAGCGTCGGGACCGCTCCTAAAGTGAATGAGCAGTTCTTC. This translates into CASSVGTAPKVNEQFF.

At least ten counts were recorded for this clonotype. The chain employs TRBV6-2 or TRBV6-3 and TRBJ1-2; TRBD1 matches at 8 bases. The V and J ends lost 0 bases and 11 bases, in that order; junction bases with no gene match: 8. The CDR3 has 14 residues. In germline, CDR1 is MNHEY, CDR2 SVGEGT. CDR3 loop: CASSYSRVGTGYTF. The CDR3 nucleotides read TGTGCCAGCAGTTACTCGAGAGTCGGGACAGGTTACACCTTC.

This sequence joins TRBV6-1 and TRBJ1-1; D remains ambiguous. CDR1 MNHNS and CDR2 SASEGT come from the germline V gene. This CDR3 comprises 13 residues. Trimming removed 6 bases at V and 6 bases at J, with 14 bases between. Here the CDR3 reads CASSPGTPPEAFF. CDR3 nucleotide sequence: TGTGCCAGCAGCCCAGGTACCCCCCCTGAAGCTTTCTTT.

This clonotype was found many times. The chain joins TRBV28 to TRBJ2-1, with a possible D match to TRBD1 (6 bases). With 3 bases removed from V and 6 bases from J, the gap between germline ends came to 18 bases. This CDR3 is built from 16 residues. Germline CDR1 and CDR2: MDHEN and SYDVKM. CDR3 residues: CASSFGVGRGVNEQFF. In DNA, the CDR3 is TGTGCCAGCAGTTTCGGGGTTGGCAGGGGAGTCAATGAGCAGTTCTTC.

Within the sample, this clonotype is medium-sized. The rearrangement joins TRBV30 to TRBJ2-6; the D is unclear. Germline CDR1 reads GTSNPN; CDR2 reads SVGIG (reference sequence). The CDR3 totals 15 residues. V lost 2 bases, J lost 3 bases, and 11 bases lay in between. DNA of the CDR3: TGTGCCTGGAGTATTTTGGGCGTTGGGGCCAACGTCCTGACTTTC. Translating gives CAWSILGVGANVLTF.

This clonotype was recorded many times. Here the CDR3 DNA reads TGCGCCAGCAGCATCCCCGGACAATCTGGGGCCAACGTCCTGACTTTC. Amino acids: CASSIPGQSGANVLTF. The chain recombines TRBV5-1 with TRBJ2-6; D possibly corresponds to TRBD1 (5 bases). The germline V gene encodes CDR1 SGHRS and CDR2 YFSETQ. The CDR3 has 16 residues. The germline V and J ends were trimmed by 4 bases and 1 base, with 12 bases remaining between them.